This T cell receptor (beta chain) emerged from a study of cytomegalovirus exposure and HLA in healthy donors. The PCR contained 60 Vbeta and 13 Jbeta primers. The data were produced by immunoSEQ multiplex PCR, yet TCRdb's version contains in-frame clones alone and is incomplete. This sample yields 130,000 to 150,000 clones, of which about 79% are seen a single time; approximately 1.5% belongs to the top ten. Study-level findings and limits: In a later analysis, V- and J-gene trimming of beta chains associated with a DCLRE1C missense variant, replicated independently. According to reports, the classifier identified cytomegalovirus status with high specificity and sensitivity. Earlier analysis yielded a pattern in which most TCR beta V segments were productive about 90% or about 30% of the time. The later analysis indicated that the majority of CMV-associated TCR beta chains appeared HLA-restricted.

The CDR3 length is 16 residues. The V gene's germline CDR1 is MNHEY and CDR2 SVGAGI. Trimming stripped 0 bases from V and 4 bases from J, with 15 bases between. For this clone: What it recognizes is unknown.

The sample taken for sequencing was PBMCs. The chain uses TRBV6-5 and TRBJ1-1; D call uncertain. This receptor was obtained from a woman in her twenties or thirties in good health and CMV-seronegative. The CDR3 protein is CASSYSPGPVSTEAFF. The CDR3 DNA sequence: TGTGCCAGCAGTTACTCGCCAGGTCCCGTTAGCACTGAAGCTTTCTTT.